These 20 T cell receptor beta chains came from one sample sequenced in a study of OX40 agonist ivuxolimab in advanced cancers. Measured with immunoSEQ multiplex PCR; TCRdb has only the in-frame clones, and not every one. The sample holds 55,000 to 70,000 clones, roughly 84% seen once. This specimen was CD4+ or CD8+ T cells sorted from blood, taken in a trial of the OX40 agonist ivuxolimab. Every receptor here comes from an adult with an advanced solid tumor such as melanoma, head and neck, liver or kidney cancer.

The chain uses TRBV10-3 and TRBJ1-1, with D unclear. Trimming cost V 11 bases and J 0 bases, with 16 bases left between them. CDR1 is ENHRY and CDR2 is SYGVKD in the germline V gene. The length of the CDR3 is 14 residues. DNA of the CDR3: TGTGCCTCAGGTGAAACTACAATGAACACTGAAGCTTTCTTT. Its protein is CASGETTMNTEAFF.

The CDR3 is CASSRTETGTEAFF. In DNA form, the CDR3 reads TGTGCCAGCAGCCGTACAGAGACGGGCACTGAAGCTTTCTTT. This chain connects TRBV27 to TRBJ1-1; no firm D call. Germline CDR1 MNHEY, CDR2 SMNVEV (reference sequence). CDR3 length equals 14 residues. Trimming pared 6 bases from V and 4 bases from J, leaving 15 bases between.

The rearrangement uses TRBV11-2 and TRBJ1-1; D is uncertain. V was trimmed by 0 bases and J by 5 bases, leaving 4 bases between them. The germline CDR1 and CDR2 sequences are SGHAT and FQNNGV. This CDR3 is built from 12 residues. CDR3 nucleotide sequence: TGTGCCAGCAGCTTAGAGTTTACTGAAGCTTTCTTT. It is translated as CASSLEFTEAFF.

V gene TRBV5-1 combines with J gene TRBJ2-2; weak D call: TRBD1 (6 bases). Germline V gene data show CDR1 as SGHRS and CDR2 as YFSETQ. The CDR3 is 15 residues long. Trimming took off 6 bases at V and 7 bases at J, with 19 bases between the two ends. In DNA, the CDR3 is TGCGCCAGCACAGGGGACAACGTGGAACACGGGGAGCTGTTTTTT. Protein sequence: CASTGDNVEHGELFF.

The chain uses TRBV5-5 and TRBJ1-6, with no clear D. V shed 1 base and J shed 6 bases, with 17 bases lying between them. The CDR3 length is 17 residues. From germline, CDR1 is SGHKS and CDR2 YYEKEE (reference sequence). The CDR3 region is CASSLTSAGPSNSPLHF. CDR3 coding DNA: TGTGCCAGCAGCTTGACGTCAGCCGGACCCAGTAATTCACCCCTCCACTTT.

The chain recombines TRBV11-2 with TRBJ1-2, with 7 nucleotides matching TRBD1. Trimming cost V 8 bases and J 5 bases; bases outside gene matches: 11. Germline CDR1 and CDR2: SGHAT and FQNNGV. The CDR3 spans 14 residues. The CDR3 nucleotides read TGTGCCAGCCGGACGGCAGGGGGTGGGTATGGCTACACCTTC. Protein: CASRTAGGGYGYTF.

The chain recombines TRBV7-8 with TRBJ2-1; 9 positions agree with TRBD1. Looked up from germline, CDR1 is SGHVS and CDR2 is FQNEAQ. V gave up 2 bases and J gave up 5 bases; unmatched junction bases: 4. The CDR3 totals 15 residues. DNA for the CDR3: TGTGCCAGCAGCTTATGGACAGGGGAAGACAATGAGCAGTTCTTC. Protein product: CASSLWTGEDNEQFF.

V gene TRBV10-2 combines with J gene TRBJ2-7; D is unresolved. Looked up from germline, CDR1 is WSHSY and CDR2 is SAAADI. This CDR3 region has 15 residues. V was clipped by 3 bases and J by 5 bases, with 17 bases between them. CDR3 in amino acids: CASSEKAWGFDEQYF. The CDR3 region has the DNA TGCGCCAGCAGTGAAAAGGCTTGGGGATTTGACGAGCAGTACTTC.

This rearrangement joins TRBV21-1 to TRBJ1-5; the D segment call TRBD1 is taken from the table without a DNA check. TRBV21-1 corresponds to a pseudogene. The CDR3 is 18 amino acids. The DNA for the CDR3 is TGTGCCAGCAGCACCTACCTTGAAGACACCTCAGGGAATCAGCCCCAGCATTTT. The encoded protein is CASSTYLEDTSGNQPQHF.

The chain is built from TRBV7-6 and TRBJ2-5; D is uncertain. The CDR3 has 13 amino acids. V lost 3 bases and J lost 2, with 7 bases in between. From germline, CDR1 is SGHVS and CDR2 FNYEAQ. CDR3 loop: CASSFTLQETQYF. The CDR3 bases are TGTGCCAGCAGCTTTACCTTACAAGAGACCCAGTACTTC.

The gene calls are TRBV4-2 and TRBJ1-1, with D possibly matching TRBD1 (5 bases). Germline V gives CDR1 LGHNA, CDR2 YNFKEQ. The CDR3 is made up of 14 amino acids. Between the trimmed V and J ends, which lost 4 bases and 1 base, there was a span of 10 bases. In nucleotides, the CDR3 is TGTGCCAGCAGCCTCGGGACGGAGAACACTGAAGCTTTCTTT. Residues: CASSLGTENTEAFF.

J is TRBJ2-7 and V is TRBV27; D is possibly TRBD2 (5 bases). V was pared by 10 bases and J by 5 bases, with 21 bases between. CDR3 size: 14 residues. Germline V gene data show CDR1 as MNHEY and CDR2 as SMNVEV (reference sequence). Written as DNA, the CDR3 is TGTGCCACCCAGCCCTCGGGATACGGCAACGAGCAGTACTTC. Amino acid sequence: CATQPSGYGNEQYF.

The CDR3 is CASSIGGGSSYNEQFF. CDR3 nucleotides: TGTGCCAGTAGTATTGGAGGCGGGAGCTCCTACAATGAGCAGTTCTTC. This sequence joins TRBV19 and TRBJ2-1, with 7 positions matching TRBD2. Germline V gene lookup returns CDR1 LNHDA and CDR2 SQIVND (reference sequence). This CDR3 is built from 16 residues. The V segment lost 3 bases and the J segment 0 bases; nucleotides outside the gene matches: 5.

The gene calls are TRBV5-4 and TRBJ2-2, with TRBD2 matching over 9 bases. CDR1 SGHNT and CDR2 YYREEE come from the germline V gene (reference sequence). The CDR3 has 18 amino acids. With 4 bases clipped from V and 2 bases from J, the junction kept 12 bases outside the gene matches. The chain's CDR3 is CASSPRPPSGVNTGELFF. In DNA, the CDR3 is TGTGCCAGCAGCCCCCGGCCCCCTAGCGGGGTAAACACCGGGGAGCTGTTTTTT.

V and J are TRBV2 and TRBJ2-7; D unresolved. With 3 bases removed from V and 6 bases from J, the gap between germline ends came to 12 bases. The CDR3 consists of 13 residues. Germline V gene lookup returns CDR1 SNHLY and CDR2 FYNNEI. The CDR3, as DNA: TGTGCCAGCAGTGATCTTCAGGTAGGCGAGCAGTACTTC. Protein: CASSDLQVGEQYF.

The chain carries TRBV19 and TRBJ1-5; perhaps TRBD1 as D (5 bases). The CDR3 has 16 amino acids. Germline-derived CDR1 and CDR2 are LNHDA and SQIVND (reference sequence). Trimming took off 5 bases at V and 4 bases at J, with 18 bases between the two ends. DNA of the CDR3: TGTGCCAGTAGTCACAGATATGGGGGGACGAATCAGCCCCAGCATTTT. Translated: CASSHRYGGTNQPQHF.

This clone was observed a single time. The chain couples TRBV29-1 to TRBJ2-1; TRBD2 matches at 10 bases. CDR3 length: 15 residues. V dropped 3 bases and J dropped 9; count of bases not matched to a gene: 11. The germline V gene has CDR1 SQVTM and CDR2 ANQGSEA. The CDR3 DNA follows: TGCAGCGTTGAGCTAGCGGGAGACTGGGCGGGTGAGCAGTTCTTC. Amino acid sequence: CSVELAGDWAGEQFF.

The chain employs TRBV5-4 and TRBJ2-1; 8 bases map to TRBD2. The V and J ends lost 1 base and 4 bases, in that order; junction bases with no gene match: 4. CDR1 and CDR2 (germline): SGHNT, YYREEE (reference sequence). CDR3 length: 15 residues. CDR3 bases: TGTGCCAGCAGCTTGTGGGCGGGAGGATACAATGAGCAGTTCTTC. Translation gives CASSLWAGGYNEQFF.

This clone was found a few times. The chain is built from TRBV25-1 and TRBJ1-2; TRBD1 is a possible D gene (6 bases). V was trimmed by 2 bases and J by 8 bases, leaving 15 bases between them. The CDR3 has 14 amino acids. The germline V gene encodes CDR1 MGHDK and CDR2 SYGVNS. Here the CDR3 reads CASSELDSGRGYTF. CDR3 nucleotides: TGTGCCAGCAGTGAACTGGACAGCGGTCGGGGCTACACCTTC.

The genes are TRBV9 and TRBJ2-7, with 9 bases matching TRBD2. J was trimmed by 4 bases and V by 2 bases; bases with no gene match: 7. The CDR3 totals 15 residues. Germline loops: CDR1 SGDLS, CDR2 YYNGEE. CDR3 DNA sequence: TGTGCCAGCAGCGTCGGTTCTAGCGGGACTTACGAGCAGTACTTC. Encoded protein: CASSVGSSGTYEQYF.